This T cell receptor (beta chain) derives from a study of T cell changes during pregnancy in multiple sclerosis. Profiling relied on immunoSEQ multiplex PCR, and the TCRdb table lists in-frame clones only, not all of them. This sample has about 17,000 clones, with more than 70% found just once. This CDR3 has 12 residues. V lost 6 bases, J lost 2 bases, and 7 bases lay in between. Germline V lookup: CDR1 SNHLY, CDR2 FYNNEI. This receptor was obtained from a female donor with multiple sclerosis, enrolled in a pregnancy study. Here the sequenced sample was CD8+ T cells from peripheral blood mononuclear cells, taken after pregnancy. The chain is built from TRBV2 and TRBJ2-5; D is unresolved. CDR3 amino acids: CASRQSQETQYF. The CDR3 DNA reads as TGTGCCAGCAGACAGTCTCAAGAGACCCAGTACTTC.